This entry lists 4 T cell receptor beta chains sequenced from one sample in a study of blood T cells in healthy people across ages. Combining a sample-barcoded 5' primer with a J-beta primer mix, a second PCR ran for 7 to 11 cycles. TCRdb fed the 5' RACE reads into MiXCR, producing one record per CDR3 protein. The data show more than 550,000 distinct CDR3 sequences, approximately 22% seen once. The material sequenced was blood. The receptors were gathered from a man in his 70s in good health.

This clonotype has more than one count but fewer than ten. The rearrangement uses TRBV3-1 and TRBJ2-7; D may match TRBD1 or TRBD2 (5 bases each). CDR1 and CDR2 from the germline V gene are LGHDT and YNNKEL (reference sequence). This CDR3 contains 15 residues. Trimming took 2 bases from V and 1 from J, leaving 12 bases between them. The CDR3 DNA is TGTGCCAGCAGCCAACGAGGGGCTTCTTCCTACGAGCAGTACTTC. Amino acid sequence: CASSQRGASSYEQYF.

This chain's CDR3 is CASSYPSGGAADTQYF. The CDR3 DNA sequence: TGTGCCAGCAGTTACCCTAGCGGGGGGGCAGCAGATACGCAGTATTTT. This rearrangement joins TRBV5-6 to TRBJ2-3; TRBD2 matches at 12 bases. The CDR3 spans 16 residues. CDR1 SGHDT and CDR2 YYEEEE come from the germline V gene. V lost 5 bases, J lost 4 bases, and 8 bases stayed unmatched.

This clonotype was found a few times. The chain links TRBV20-1 to TRBJ1-4; no definite D call. Looked up from germline, CDR1 is DFQATT and CDR2 is SNEGSKA (reference sequence). Trimming took off 6 bases at V and 0 bases at J, with 5 bases between the two ends. There are 12 residues in the CDR3. The CDR3 nucleotides are TGCAGTGCCGGGCCAACTAATGAAAAACTGTTTTTT. Translation gives CSAGPTNEKLFF.

A remark on this clonotype: The junction and the germline gene differ at one end; a read error may be behind it. This chain links TRBV9 with TRBJ1-6; D remains ambiguous. The CDR3 consists of 13 residues. Germline V CDR1 and CDR2: SGDLS, YYNGEE. For the CDR3, the DNA is TGCGCCAGCAGCGTAGCCCTAGTCTCACCCCTCCACTTT. Protein product: CASSVALVSPLHF.